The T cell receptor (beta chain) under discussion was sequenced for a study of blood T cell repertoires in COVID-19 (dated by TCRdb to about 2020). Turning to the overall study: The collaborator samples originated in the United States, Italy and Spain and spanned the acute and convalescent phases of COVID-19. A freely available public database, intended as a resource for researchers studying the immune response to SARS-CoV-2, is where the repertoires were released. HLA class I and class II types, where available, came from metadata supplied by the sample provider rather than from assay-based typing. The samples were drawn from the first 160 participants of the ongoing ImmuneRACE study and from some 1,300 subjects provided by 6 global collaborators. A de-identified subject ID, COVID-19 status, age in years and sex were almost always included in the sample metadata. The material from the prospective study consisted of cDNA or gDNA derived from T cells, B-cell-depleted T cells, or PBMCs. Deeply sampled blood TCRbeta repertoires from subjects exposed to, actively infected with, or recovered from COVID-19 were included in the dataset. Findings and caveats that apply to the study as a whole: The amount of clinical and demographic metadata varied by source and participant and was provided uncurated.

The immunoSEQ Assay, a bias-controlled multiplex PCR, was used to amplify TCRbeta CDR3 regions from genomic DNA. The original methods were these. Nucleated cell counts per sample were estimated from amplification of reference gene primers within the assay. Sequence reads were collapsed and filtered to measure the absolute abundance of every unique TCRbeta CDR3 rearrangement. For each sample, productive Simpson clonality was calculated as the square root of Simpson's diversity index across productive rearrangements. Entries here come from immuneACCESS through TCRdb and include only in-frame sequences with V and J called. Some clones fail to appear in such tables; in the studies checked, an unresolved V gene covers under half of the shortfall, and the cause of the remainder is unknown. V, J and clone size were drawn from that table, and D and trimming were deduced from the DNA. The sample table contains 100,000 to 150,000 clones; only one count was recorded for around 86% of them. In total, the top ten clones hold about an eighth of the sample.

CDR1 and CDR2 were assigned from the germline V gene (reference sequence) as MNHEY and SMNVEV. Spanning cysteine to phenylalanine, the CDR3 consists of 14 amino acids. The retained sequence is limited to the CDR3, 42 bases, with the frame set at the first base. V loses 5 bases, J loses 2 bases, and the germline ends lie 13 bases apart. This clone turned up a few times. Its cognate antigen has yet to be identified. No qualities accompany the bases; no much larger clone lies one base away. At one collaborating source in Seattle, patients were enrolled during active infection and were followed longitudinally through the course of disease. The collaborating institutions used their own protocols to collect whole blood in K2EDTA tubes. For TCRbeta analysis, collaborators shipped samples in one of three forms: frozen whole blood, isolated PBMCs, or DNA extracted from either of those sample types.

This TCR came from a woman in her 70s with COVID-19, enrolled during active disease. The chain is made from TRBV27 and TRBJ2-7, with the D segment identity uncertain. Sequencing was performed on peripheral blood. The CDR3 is CASSTRSYPYEQYF. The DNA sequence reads TGTGCCAGCAGTACACGATCATACCCCTACGAGCAGTACTTC.